The entry below describes one TCR beta chain. PCR was performed using 60 Vbeta and 13 Jbeta primers. Sequencing was performed with immunoSEQ multiplex PCR; in TCRdb, only in-frame clones are kept and a portion is missing. This table has about 160,000 clones, under 90% appearing once. This specimen belongs to a study of cytomegalovirus exposure and HLA in healthy donors. J gave up 5 bases and V 5 bases, and 7 bases lay outside the gene matches. The CDR3 is made up of 15 amino acids. CDR1 is MNHEY and CDR2 is SMNVEV in the germline V gene (reference sequence). This rearrangement joins TRBV27 to TRBJ2-5; 11 bases agree with TRBD1. The sample consisted of PBMCs. The receptor was derived from a man aged 18 to 29 in good health and CMV-seronegative. The CDR3 bases are TGTGCCAGCAGTCCCCTGGGACAGGGGGGGGAGACCCAGTACTTC. This gives the protein CASSPLGQGGETQYF.